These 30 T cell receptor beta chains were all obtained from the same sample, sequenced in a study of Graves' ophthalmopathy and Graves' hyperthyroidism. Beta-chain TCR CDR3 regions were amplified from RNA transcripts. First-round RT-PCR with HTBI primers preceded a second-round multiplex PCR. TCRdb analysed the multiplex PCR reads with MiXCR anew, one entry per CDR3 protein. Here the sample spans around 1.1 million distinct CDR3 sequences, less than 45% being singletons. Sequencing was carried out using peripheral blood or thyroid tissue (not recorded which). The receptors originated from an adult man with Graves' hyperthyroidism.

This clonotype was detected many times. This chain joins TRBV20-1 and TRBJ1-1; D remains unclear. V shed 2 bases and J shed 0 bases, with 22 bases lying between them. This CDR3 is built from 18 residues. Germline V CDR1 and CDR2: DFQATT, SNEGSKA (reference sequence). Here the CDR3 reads CSARRWADTRNMNTEAFF. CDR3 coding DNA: TGCAGTGCTAGACGTTGGGCGGATACGCGAAATATGAACACTGAAGCTTTCTTT.

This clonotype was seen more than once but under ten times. Written as DNA, the CDR3 is TGTGCCACCAGTGCCTTAAGAGACCCGGGACAGGACTCCTATAATTCACCCCTCCACTTT. It is translated as CATSALRDPGQDSYNSPLHF. V and J are TRBV24-1 and TRBJ1-6, with TRBD1 matching 8 bases. Per the germline V gene, CDR1 is KGHDR and CDR2 is SFDVKD. CDR3 length: 20 amino acids. After removal of 5 bases from V and 0 bases from J, the junction contained 14 bases not matched to a gene.

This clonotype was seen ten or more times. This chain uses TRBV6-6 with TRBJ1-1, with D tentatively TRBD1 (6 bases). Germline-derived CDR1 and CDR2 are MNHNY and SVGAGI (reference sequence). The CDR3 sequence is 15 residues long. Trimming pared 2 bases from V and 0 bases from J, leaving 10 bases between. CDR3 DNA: TGTGCCAGCAGTTACCTCGGGACACTGAACACTGAAGCTTTCTTT. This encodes CASSYLGTLNTEAFF.

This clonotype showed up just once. The CDR3, as DNA: TGTGCCAGCGTATCGGGACAGGGACACTCACCCCTCCACTTT. Amino acids: CASVSGQGHSPLHF. The rearrangement uses TRBV25-1 and TRBJ1-6; 9 bases line up with TRBD1. The length of the CDR3 is 14 residues. The germline V gene encodes CDR1 MGHDK and CDR2 SYGVNS. V trimming: 8 bases; J trimming: 10 bases; junction bases outside the gene matches: 9.

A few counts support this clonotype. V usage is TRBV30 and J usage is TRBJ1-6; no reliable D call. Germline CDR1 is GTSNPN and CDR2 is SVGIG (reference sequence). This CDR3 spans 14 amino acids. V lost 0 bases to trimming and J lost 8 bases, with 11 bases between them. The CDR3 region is CAWSVEHPYSPLHF. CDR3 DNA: TGTGCCTGGAGTGTTGAACATCCCTATTCACCCCTCCACTTT.

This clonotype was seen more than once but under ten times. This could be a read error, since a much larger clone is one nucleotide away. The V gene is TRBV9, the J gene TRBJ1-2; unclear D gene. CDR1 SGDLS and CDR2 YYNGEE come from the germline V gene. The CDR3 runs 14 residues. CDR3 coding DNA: TGTGCCGGCAGCGTAGACGCCGCAACGCCTGGCTACACCTTC. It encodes CAGSVDAATPGYTF.

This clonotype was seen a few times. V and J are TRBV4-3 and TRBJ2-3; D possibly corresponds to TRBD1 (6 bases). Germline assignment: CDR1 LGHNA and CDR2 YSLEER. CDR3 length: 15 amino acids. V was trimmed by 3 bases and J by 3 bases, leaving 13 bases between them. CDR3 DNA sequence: TGCGCCAGCAGCCAGCAAGGGGGAATGACAGATACGCAGTATTTT. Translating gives CASSQQGGMTDTQYF.

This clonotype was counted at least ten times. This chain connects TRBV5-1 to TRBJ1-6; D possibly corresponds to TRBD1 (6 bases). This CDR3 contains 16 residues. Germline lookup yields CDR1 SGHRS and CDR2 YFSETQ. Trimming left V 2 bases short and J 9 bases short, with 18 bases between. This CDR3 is CASSFRPGHWGSPLHF. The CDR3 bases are TGCGCCAGCAGCTTCCGCCCGGGACATTGGGGTTCACCCCTCCACTTT.

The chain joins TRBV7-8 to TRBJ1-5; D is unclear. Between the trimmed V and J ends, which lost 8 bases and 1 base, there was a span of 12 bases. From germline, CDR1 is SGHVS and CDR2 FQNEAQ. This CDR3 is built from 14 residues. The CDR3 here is CASLGVGSNQPQHF. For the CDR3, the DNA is TGTGCCAGCCTCGGGGTTGGCAGCAATCAGCCCCAGCATTTT.

As DNA, the CDR3 is TGTGCCACCAGCAGAGATCGGGACACCTTCTACGAGCAGTACTTC. Translating it yields CATSRDRDTFYEQYF. The rearrangement uses TRBV15 and TRBJ2-7; a possible D gene is TRBD1 (6 bases). V gave up 0 bases and J gave up 3 bases, with 12 bases separating them. The germline V gene encodes CDR1 LNHNV and CDR2 YYDKDF (reference sequence). The CDR3 length is 15 residues.

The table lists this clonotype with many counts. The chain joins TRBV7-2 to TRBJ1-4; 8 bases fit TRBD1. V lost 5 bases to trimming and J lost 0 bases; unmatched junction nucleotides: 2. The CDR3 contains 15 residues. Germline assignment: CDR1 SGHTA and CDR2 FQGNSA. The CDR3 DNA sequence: TGTGCCAGCAGCCAGGGACAGGCAACTAATGAAAAACTGTTTTTT. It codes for CASSQGQATNEKLFF. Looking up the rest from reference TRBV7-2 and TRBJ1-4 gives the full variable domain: GAGVSQSPSNKVTEKGKDVELRCDPISGHTALYWYRQSLGQGLEFLIYFQGNSAPDKSGLPSDRFSAERTGGSVSTLTIQRTQQEDSAVYLCASSQGQATNEKLFFGSGTQLSVL.

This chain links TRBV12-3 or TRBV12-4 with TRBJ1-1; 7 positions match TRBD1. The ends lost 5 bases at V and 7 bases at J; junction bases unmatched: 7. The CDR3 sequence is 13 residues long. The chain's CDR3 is CASSEPGQLEAFF. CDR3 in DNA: TGTGCCAGCAGTGAACCGGGACAGCTTGAAGCTTTCTTT.

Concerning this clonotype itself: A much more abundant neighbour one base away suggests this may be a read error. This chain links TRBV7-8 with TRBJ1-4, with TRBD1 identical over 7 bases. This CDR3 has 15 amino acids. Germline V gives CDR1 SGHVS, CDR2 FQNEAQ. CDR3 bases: TGTGCCAGCAGCTTATCGGGACAGCCTAATGAAAAACCGTTTTTT. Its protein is CASSLSGQPNEKPFF.

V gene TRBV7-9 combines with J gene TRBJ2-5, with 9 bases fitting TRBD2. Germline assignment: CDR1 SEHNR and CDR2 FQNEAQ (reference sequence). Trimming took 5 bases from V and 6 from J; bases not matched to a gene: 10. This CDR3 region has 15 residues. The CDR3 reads CASSTASGRIQTQYF. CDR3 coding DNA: TGTGCCAGCAGCACGGCAAGCGGGAGGATCCAGACCCAGTACTTC.

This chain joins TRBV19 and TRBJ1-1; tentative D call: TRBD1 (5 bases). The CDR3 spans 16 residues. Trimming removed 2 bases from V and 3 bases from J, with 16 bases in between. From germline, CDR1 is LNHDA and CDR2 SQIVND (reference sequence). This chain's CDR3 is CASSIFTGFGDTEAFF. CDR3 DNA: TGTGCCAGTAGTATATTCACAGGATTCGGGGACACTGAAGCTTTCTTT.

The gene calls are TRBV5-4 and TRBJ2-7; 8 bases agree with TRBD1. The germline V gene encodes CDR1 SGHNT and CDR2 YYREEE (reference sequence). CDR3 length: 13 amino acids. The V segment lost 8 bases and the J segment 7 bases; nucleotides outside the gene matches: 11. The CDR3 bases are TGTGCCAGTAGTGCTCAGGGGGCAGGGGAGCAGTACTTC. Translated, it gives CASSAQGAGEQYF.

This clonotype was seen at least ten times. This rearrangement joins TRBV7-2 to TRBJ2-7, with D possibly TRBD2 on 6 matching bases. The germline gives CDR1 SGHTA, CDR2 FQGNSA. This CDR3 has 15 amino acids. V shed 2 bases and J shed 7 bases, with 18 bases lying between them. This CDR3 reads CASSLLGGVSREQYF. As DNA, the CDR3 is TGTGCCAGCAGCTTACTCGGCGGGGTAAGCCGAGAGCAGTACTTC.

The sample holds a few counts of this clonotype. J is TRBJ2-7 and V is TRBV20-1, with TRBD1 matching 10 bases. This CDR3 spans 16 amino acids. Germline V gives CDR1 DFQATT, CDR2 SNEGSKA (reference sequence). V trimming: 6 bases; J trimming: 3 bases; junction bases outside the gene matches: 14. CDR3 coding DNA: TGCAGTGCCCAACCGGGACAGGGGCCCGGGATCTACGAGCAGTACTTC. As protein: CSAQPGQGPGIYEQYF.

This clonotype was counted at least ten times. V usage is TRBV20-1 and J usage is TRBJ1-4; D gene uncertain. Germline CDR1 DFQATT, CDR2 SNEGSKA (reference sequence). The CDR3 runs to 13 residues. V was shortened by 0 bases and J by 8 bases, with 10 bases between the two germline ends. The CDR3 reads CSARDQVWEKLFF. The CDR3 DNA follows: TGCAGTGCTAGAGATCAGGTTTGGGAAAAACTGTTTTTT.

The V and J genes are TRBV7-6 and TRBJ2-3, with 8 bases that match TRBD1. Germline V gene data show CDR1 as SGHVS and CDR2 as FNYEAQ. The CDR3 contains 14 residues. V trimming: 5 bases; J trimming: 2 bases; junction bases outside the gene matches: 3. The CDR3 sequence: CASSQGANTDTQYF. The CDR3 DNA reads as TGTGCCAGCAGCCAGGGGGCCAACACAGATACGCAGTATTTT.

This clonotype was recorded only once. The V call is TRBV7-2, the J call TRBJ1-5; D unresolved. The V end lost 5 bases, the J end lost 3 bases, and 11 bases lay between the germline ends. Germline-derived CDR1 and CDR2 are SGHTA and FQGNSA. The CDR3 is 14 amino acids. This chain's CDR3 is CASSLSLYNQPQHF. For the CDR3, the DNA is TGTGCCAGCAGCCTATCTCTGTACAATCAGCCCCAGCATTTT.

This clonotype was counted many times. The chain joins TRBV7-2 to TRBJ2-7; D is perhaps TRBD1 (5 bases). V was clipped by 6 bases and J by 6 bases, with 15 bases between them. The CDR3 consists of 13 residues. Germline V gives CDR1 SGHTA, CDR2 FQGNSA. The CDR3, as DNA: TGTGCCAGCAGGGGTCCCCAGGGATCCGAGCAGTACTTC. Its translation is CASRGPQGSEQYF.

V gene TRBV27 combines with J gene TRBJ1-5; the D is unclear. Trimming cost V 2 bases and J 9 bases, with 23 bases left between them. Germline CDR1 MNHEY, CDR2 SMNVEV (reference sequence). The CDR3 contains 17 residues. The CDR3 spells CASSLKALSASPRPQHF. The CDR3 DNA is TGTGCCAGCAGTTTAAAGGCTCTCAGTGCCTCACCTCGGCCCCAGCATTTT.

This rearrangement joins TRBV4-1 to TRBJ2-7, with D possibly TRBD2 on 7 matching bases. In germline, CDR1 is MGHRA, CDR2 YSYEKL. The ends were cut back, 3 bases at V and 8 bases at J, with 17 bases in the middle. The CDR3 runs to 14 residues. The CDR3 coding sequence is TGCGCCAGCAGCCATAGAGGGGGGAGGGGGAAGCAGTACTTC. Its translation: CASSHRGGRGKQYF.

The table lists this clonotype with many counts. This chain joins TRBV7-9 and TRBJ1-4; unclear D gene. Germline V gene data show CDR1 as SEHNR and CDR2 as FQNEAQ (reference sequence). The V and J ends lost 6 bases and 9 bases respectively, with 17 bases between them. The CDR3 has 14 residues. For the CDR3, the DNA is TGTGCCAGCAGTACACAACGAGGGCCAAAAAAACTGTTTTTT. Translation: CASSTQRGPKKLFF.

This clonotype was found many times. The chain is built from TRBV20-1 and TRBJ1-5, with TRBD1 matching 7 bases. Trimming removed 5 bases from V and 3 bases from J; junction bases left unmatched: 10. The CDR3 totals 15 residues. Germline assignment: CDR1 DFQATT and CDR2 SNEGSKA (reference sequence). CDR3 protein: CSAASGQEINQPQHF. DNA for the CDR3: TGCAGTGCTGCGAGTGGACAGGAAATCAATCAGCCCCAGCATTTT.

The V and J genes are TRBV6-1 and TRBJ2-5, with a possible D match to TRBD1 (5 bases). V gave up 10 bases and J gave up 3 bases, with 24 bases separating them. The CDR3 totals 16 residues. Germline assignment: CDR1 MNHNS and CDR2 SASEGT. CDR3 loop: CATYRWGSVEEETQYF. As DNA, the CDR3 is TGTGCCACTTATCGGTGGGGCAGCGTCGAGGAAGAGACCCAGTACTTC.

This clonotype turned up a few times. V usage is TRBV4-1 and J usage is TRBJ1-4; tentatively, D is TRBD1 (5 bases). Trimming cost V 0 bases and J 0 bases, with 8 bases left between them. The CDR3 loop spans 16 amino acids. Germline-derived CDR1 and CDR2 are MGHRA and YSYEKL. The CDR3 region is CASSQEGEATNEKLFF. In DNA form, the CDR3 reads TGCGCCAGCAGCCAAGAGGGGGAAGCAACTAATGAAAAACTGTTTTTT.

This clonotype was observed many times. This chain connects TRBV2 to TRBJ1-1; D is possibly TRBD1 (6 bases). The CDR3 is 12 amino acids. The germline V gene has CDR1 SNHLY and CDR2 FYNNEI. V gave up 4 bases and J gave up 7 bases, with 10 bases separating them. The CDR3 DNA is TGTGCCAGCAGTGTGGGGGGCGGTGAAGCTTTCTTT. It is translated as CASSVGGGEAFF.

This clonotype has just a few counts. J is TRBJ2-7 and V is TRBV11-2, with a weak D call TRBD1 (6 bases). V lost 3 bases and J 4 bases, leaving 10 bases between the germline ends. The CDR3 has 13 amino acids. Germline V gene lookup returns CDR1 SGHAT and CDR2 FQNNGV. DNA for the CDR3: TGTGCCAGCAGCTTCCCGGACAGATACGAGCAGTACTTC. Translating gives CASSFPDRYEQYF.